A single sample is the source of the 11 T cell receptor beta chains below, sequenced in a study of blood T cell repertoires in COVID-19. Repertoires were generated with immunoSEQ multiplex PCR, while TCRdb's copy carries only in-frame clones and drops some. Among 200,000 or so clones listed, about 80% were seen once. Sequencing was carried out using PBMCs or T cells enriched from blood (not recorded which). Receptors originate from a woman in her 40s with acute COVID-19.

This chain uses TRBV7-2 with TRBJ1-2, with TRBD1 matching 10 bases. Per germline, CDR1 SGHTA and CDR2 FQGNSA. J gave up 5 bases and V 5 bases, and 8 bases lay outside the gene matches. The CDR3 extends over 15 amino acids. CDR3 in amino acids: CASSGDRGSGYGYTF. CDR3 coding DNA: TGTGCCAGCAGCGGGGACAGGGGCTCAGGGTATGGCTACACCTTC. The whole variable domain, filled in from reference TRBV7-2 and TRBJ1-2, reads GAGVSQSPSNKVTEKGKDVELRCDPISGHTALYWYRQSLGQGLEFLIYFQGNSAPDKSGLPSDRFSAERTGGSVSTLTIQRTQQEDSAVYLCASSGDRGSGYGYTFGSGTRLTVV.

For the CDR3, the DNA is TGTGCCAGCAGTTACGGGACAGGTAGCTCCTACGAGCAGTACTTC. Amino acid sequence: CASSYGTGSSYEQYF. The chain is built from TRBV6-5 and TRBJ2-7; 8 nucleotides line up with TRBD1. The germline V gene encodes CDR1 MNHEY and CDR2 SVGAGI. The J segment lost 0 bases and the V segment lost 2 bases, leaving 3 bases of the junction unmatched. The CDR3 is made up of 15 amino acids.

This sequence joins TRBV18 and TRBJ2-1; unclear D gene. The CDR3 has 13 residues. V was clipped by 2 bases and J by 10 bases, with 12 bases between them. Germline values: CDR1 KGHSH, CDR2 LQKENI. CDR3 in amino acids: CASSPSPGEEQFF. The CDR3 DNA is TGTGCCAGCTCACCATCTCCGGGTGAAGAGCAGTTCTTC.

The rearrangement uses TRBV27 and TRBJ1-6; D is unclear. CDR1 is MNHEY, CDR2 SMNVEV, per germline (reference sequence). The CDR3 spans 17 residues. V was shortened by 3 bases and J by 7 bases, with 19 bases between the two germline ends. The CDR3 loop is CASSFLQADGGNSPLHF. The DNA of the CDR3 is TGTGCCAGCAGTTTCCTCCAGGCAGACGGAGGAAATTCACCCCTCCACTTT.

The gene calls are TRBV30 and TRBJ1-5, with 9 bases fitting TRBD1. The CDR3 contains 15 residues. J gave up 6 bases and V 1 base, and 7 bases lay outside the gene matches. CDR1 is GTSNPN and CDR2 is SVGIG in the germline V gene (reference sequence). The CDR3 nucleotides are TGTGCCTGGAGTGACCAGACAGGGGGTGTTCAGCCCCAGCATTTT. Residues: CAWSDQTGGVQPQHF.

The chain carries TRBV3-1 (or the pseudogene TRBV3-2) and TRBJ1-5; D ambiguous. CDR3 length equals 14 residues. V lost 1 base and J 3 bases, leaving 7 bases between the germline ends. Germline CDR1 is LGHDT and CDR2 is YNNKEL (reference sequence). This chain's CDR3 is CASSQGQINQPQHF. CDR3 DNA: TGTGCCAGCAGCCAAGGGCAGATCAATCAGCCCCAGCATTTT.

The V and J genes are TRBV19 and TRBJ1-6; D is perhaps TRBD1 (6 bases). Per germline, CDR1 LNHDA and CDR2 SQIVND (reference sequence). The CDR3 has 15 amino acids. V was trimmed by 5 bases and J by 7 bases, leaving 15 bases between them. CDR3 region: CASSPKRTVNSPLHF. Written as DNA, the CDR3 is TGTGCCAGTAGTCCAAAAAGGACAGTCAATTCACCCCTCCACTTT.

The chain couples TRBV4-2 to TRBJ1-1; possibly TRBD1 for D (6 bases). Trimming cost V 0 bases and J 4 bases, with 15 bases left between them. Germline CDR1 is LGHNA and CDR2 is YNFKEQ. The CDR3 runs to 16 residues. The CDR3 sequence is CASSQDRGGGRTEAFF. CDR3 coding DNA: TGTGCCAGCAGCCAAGATCGGGGCGGGGGGCGCACTGAAGCTTTCTTT.

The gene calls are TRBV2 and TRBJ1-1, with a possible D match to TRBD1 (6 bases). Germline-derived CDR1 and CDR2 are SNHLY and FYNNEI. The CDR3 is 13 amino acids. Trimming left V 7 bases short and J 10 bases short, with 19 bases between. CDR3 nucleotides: TGTGCCAGCACCGAGACAGGTGGAGTGGGAGCTTTCTTT. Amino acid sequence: CASTETGGVGAFF. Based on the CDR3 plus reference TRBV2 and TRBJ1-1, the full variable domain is EPEVTQTPSHQVTQMGQEVILRCVPISNHLYFYWYRQILGQKVEFLVSFYNNEISEKSEIFDDQFSVERPDGSNFTLKIRSTKLEDSAMYFCASTETGGVGAFFGQGTRLTVV.

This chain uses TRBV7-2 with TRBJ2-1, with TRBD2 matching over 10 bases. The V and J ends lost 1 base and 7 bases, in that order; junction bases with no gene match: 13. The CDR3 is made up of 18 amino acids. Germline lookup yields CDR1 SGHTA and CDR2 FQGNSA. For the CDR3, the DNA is TGTGCCAGCAGCTTAGTAGCTAGCGGGGGATGGTCGAGGAATGAGCAGTTCTTC. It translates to CASSLVASGGWSRNEQFF.

For the CDR3, the DNA is TGTGCCAGCAGTTTACAGAACACTGAAGCTTTCTTT. It yields the protein CASSLQNTEAFF. The chain carries TRBV27 and TRBJ1-1; D not resolved. Germline V lookup: CDR1 MNHEY, CDR2 SMNVEV (reference sequence). The germline V and J ends were trimmed by 2 bases and 1 base, with 2 bases remaining between them. The CDR3 loop spans 12 amino acids.